These T cell receptor beta chains were read from a single sample in a study of blood T cell repertoires in COVID-19. Method: immunoSEQ multiplex PCR; TCRdb's copy keeps in-frame clones and lacks some. The top ten clones hold over 4% of a sample with over 200,000 clones, less than 90% of them seen once. The specimen sequenced was peripheral blood. The origin of the receptors is a man between 60 and 70 years old who had recovered from COVID-19. Each CDR3 is given with its conserved first and last residue. Fields, in order: D gene, J gene, V gene, clone size, CDR3 DNA, CDR3 protein. The D gene is left open where the match is weak. Size values are once, few and many counts, or a class for expanded clones, and some rows have none.

d_gene: NA
j_gene: TRBJ2-2
v_gene: TRBV5-1
abundance: NA
CDR3nt: TGCGCCAGCAGCGCATTAACAGGGCCCAACACCGGGGAGCTGTTTTTT
CDR3aa: CASSALTGPNTGELFF

d_gene: TRBD1
j_gene: TRBJ2-1
v_gene: TRBV7-8
abundance: NA
CDR3nt: TGTGCCAGCAGCTTAGGGACAGGGGTGTCGGAGCAGTTCTTC
CDR3aa: CASSLGTGVSEQFF

d_gene: TRBD1
j_gene: TRBJ1-2
v_gene: TRBV14
abundance: NA
CDR3nt: TGTGCCAGCAGCCAAGGTGGGACAGGGGTAAATGGCTACACCTTC
CDR3aa: CASSQGGTGVNGYTF

d_gene: TRBD1
j_gene: TRBJ1-5
v_gene: TRBV27
abundance: NA
CDR3nt: TGTGCCAGCAGTATGGGACAGGGGTTCCGAAATAGCAATCAGCCCCAGCATTTT
CDR3aa: CASSMGQGFRNSNQPQHF

d_gene: NA
j_gene: TRBJ1-5
v_gene: TRBV10-1
abundance: NA
CDR3nt: TGCGCCAGCCATATCCATCCCCCGGGACACCATGCCTATAGCAATCAGCCCCAGCATTTT
CDR3aa: CASHIHPPGHHAYSNQPQHF

d_gene: NA
j_gene: TRBJ2-2
v_gene: TRBV30
abundance: few
CDR3nt: TGTGCCTGGATTGGGACATCGAACACCGGGGAGCTGTTTTTT
CDR3aa: CAWIGTSNTGELFF

d_gene: NA
j_gene: TRBJ1-3
v_gene: TRBV7-2
abundance: NA
CDR3nt: TGTGCCAGCAGCCGGAATCCTTCTACAGGGAGCTCTGGAAACACCATATATTTT
CDR3aa: CASSRNPSTGSSGNTIYF

d_gene: TRBD1
j_gene: TRBJ1-1
v_gene: TRBV4-1
abundance: NA
CDR3nt: TGCGCCAGCAGCCTAGTCGGGACAGGAAGAACGAACACTGAAGCTTTCTTT
CDR3aa: CASSLVGTGRTNTEAFF

d_gene: NA
j_gene: TRBJ2-3
v_gene: TRBV5-1
abundance: NA
CDR3nt: TGCGCCAGCGGACAAGATACCGTAGATACGCAGTATTTT
CDR3aa: CASGQDTVDTQYF

d_gene: NA
j_gene: TRBJ1-6
v_gene: TRBV4-1
abundance: few
CDR3nt: TGCGCCAGCAGCCAATTAGGCGGGTATAATTCACCCCTCCACTTT
CDR3aa: CASSQLGGYNSPLHF

d_gene: TRBD2
j_gene: TRBJ2-7
v_gene: TRBV9
abundance: NA
CDR3nt: TGTGCCAGCAGCGTCGGGACTAGCGGAACCTACGAGCAGTACTTC
CDR3aa: CASSVGTSGTYEQYF

d_gene: NA
j_gene: TRBJ2-3
v_gene: TRBV5-5
abundance: NA
CDR3nt: TGTGCCAGCAGCTGGGAGGGGGTGACAGATACGCAGTATTTT
CDR3aa: CASSWEGVTDTQYF

d_gene: TRBD1
j_gene: TRBJ1-2
v_gene: TRBV24-1
abundance: NA
CDR3nt: TGTGCCACCTCGAGGGGGCAGAGTGGCTACACCTTC
CDR3aa: CATSRGQSGYTF

d_gene: NA
j_gene: TRBJ2-5
v_gene: TRBV25-1
abundance: NA
CDR3nt: TGTGCCAGCAGTGAGGCGGGCCAAGAGACCCAGTACTTC
CDR3aa: CASSEAGQETQYF

d_gene: NA
j_gene: TRBJ1-1
v_gene: TRBV6-6
abundance: NA
CDR3nt: TGTGCCAGCAGTTATTCAGAGAACACTGAAGCTTTCTTT
CDR3aa: CASSYSENTEAFF

d_gene: TRBD1
j_gene: TRBJ2-2
v_gene: TRBV23-1
abundance: NA
CDR3nt: TGCGCCAGCAGTCAGCCGGGGAGTTGTCAGGGGGCATGTACCGGGGAGCTGTTTTTT
CDR3aa: CASSQPGSCQGACTGELFF

d_gene: TRBD1
j_gene: TRBJ1-1
v_gene: TRBV29-1
abundance: NA
CDR3nt: TGCAGCGTTGCCGGACAGGGGGCCAAATCTTTCTTT
CDR3aa: CSVAGQGAKSFF

d_gene: TRBD1
j_gene: TRBJ2-7
v_gene: TRBV18
abundance: NA
CDR3nt: TGTGCCAGCTCACCTTTGTCCGGGACAGTGAGCTCCTACGAGCAGTACTTC
CDR3aa: CASSPLSGTVSSYEQYF

d_gene: TRBD1
j_gene: TRBJ2-7
v_gene: TRBV18
abundance: many
CDR3nt: TGTGCCAGCTCACCAAACATGGGACAGGCGGTCGAGCAGTACTTC
CDR3aa: CASSPNMGQAVEQYF

d_gene: NA
j_gene: TRBJ1-2
v_gene: TRBV28
abundance: NA
CDR3nt: TGTGCTCTCCAGGGAACTAGCGCGAACTATGGCTACACCTTC
CDR3aa: CALQGTSANYGYTF

d_gene: TRBD1
j_gene: TRBJ2-1
v_gene: TRBV2
abundance: once
CDR3nt: TGTGCCACGAACAGGGGATTCTCCTACAATGAGCAGTTCTTC
CDR3aa: CATNRGFSYNEQFF

d_gene: NA
j_gene: TRBJ2-3
v_gene: TRBV3-1/TRBV3-2
abundance: NA
CDR3nt: TGTGCCAGCAGCCCCCCCCTCAGTGCAAACACAGATACGCAGTATTTT
CDR3aa: CASSPPLSANTDTQYF

d_gene: NA
j_gene: TRBJ1-6
v_gene: TRBV11-2
abundance: NA
CDR3nt: TGTGCCAGCAGCTCGGGTTGGGTGACTTCACCCCTCCACTTT
CDR3aa: CASSSGWVTSPLHF

d_gene: NA
j_gene: TRBJ2-5
v_gene: TRBV1
abundance: once
CDR3nt: TGCACCAGCAGGACAGAGAGAGATGAGATAAAGACCCAGTACTTC
CDR3aa: CTSRTERDEIKTQYF

d_gene: TRBD1
j_gene: TRBJ1-1
v_gene: TRBV30
abundance: once
CDR3nt: TGTGCCTGGAGGGGGACAGGAGACACTGAAGCTTTCTTT
CDR3aa: CAWRGTGDTEAFF

d_gene: TRBD1
j_gene: TRBJ1-2
v_gene: TRBV4-2
abundance: NA
CDR3nt: TGTGCCAGCAGCCAAGCAGCGGAAGGGGGCCGGGGCTACACCTTC
CDR3aa: CASSQAAEGGRGYTF

d_gene: TRBD2
j_gene: TRBJ2-7
v_gene: TRBV3-1/TRBV3-2
abundance: once
CDR3nt: TGTGCCAGCAGCCCCGACGGGGGAGGGACCTACGAGCAGTACTTC
CDR3aa: CASSPDGGGTYEQYF

d_gene: TRBD1
j_gene: TRBJ1-2
v_gene: TRBV27
abundance: NA
CDR3nt: TGTGCCAGCAGTTTATCGAGGCCAGGGGGTATGACGGATGGCTACACCTTC
CDR3aa: CASSLSRPGGMTDGYTF

d_gene: TRBD2
j_gene: TRBJ2-1
v_gene: TRBV12-3/TRBV12-4
abundance: NA
CDR3nt: TGTGCCTCTGGGCGGGGGGCCTCTGAGCAGTTCTTC
CDR3aa: CASGRGASEQFF

d_gene: TRBD1
j_gene: TRBJ1-1
v_gene: TRBV27
abundance: once
CDR3nt: TGTGCCAGCAGACCCGACAGGGCGAACACTGAAGCTTTCTTT
CDR3aa: CASRPDRANTEAFF

d_gene: NA
j_gene: TRBJ1-6
v_gene: TRBV19
abundance: NA
CDR3nt: TGTGCCAGTAGTACAACATTGGGAGGGCCATCCTATAATTCACCCCTCCACTTT
CDR3aa: CASSTTLGGPSYNSPLHF

d_gene: NA
j_gene: TRBJ2-2
v_gene: TRBV7-9
abundance: NA
CDR3nt: TGTGCCAGCAGCTTAGCAGGGGGAACCGGGGAGCTGTTTTTT
CDR3aa: CASSLAGGTGELFF

d_gene: NA
j_gene: TRBJ1-2
v_gene: TRBV11-2
abundance: NA
CDR3nt: TGTGCCAGCAGCACAGCCTATGGCTACACCTTC
CDR3aa: CASSTAYGYTF

d_gene: TRBD1
j_gene: TRBJ1-2
v_gene: TRBV4-2
abundance: NA
CDR3nt: TGTGCCAGCAGCCAGGAACCGGGACAGCTCTATGGCTACACCTTC
CDR3aa: CASSQEPGQLYGYTF

d_gene: NA
j_gene: TRBJ1-4
v_gene: TRBV5-1
abundance: NA
CDR3nt: TGCGCCAGCAGCTTGGTCGGGGGGCGCGTTGAAAAACTGTTTTTT
CDR3aa: CASSLVGGRVEKLFF

d_gene: NA
j_gene: TRBJ1-1
v_gene: TRBV11-2
abundance: NA
CDR3nt: TGTGCCAGCAGCTTTAGAGAGGGAATGAACACTGAAGCTTTCTTT
CDR3aa: CASSFREGMNTEAFF

d_gene: NA
j_gene: TRBJ1-5
v_gene: TRBV7-9
abundance: NA
CDR3nt: TGTGCCAGCAGCTTAGAACTGCAGCCCCAGCATTTT
CDR3aa: CASSLELQPQHF

d_gene: TRBD1
j_gene: TRBJ1-4
v_gene: TRBV9
abundance: once
CDR3nt: TGTGCCAGCAGCGTAGGCGGGACAGGGGTCGAAAAACTGTTTTTT
CDR3aa: CASSVGGTGVEKLFF

d_gene: NA
j_gene: TRBJ2-2
v_gene: TRBV7-9
abundance: NA
CDR3nt: TGTGCCAGCAGCTTATTAACAGGGTCCACCGGGGAGCTGTTTTTT
CDR3aa: CASSLLTGSTGELFF

d_gene: NA
j_gene: TRBJ2-7
v_gene: TRBV2
abundance: NA
CDR3nt: TGTGCCAGCAGTGTGTCCAGGGCCGATTACTCCGAGCAGTACTTC
CDR3aa: CASSVSRADYSEQYF

d_gene: TRBD1
j_gene: TRBJ2-3
v_gene: TRBV5-4
abundance: NA
CDR3nt: TGTGCCAGCAGCTTTATGACAGGGGGGAAGGTGACAGATACGCAGTATTTT
CDR3aa: CASSFMTGGKVTDTQYF

d_gene: NA
j_gene: TRBJ2-7
v_gene: TRBV30
abundance: NA
CDR3nt: TGTGCCTGGAGACCGGGGGGCTTCGAGCAGTACTTC
CDR3aa: CAWRPGGFEQYF